These T cell receptor beta chains were read from a single sample in a study of T cell changes during pregnancy in multiple sclerosis. Sequencing used immunoSEQ multiplex PCR; TCRdb keeps in-frame clones, though not all of them. In the table there are about 40,000 clones, around 92% of which are singletons. The sequenced sample was CD4+ T cells from peripheral blood mononuclear cells, obtained in the second trimester of pregnancy. The receptors here all came from a female donor in good health, enrolled as a control in a pregnancy study. CDR3s include the opening cysteine and the closing phenylalanine or tryptophan. The D gene is left open where the match is weak. Rows may omit the clone size; those that give it use once, few, many or a size class.

v_call: TRBV27
clone_size: -
d_call: TRBD2
j_call: TRBJ2-1
cdr3_nt: TGTGCCAGCAGGCTGTCAGCCTCAAGCGGGAGAGTGAATGAGCAGTTCTTC
cdr3_aa: CASRLSASSGRVNEQFF

v_call: TRBV4-1
clone_size: -
d_call: TRBD1
j_call: TRBJ2-4
cdr3_nt: TGCGCCAGCAGCCAGCCGGGGACAGGGGGGGCCAAAAACATTCAGTACTTC
cdr3_aa: CASSQPGTGGAKNIQYF

v_call: TRBV28
clone_size: -
d_call: -
j_call: TRBJ1-3
cdr3_nt: TGTGCCAGCAGTTTAGGGGCTCGTGGAAACACCATATATTTT
cdr3_aa: CASSLGARGNTIYF

v_call: TRBV23-1
clone_size: -
d_call: TRBD1
j_call: TRBJ2-2
cdr3_nt: TGCGCCAGCAGCCCCCCCGGGACAGGGAGGACCGGGGAGCTGTTTTTT
cdr3_aa: CASSPPGTGRTGELFF

v_call: TRBV7-8
clone_size: -
d_call: TRBD1
j_call: TRBJ1-2
cdr3_nt: TGTGCCAGCAGCTTACAGGGGGCTCCCACCTTC
cdr3_aa: CASSLQGAPTF

v_call: TRBV28
clone_size: -
d_call: -
j_call: TRBJ2-3
cdr3_nt: TGTGCCAGCAGTTTATATGGGGCCAACATGCAGTATTTT
cdr3_aa: CASSLYGANMQYF

v_call: TRBV11-3
clone_size: -
d_call: TRBD2
j_call: TRBJ2-1
cdr3_nt: TGTGCCAGCAGCCTAGGGACCGGGACTAGCGGGAGGAGGGATGAGCAGTTCTTC
cdr3_aa: CASSLGTGTSGRRDEQFF

v_call: TRBV4-2
clone_size: -
d_call: -
j_call: TRBJ2-7
cdr3_nt: TGTGCCAGCAGCCAAGATGAGGGTTTTTTGTGGTCCTACGAGCAGTACTTC
cdr3_aa: CASSQDEGFLWSYEQYF

v_call: TRBV18
clone_size: -
d_call: -
j_call: TRBJ2-4
cdr3_nt: TGTGCCAGCTCACCATTCCCGGAAAACATTCAGTACTTC
cdr3_aa: CASSPFPENIQYF

v_call: TRBV7-2
clone_size: medium-sized
d_call: -
j_call: TRBJ2-7
cdr3_nt: TGTGCCAGCAGCTTAAGGCCCCTGGCGGAATCCTACGAGCAGTACTTC
cdr3_aa: CASSLRPLAESYEQYF

v_call: TRBV7-2
clone_size: -
d_call: TRBD1
j_call: TRBJ1-2
cdr3_nt: TGTGCCAGCAGCTCGGGACAGGGGAGGGACTATGGCTACACCTTC
cdr3_aa: CASSSGQGRDYGYTF

v_call: TRBV2
clone_size: -
d_call: -
j_call: TRBJ1-1
cdr3_nt: TGTGCCAGCAGTGTGCGAGGGGGGAACACTGAAGCTTTCTTT
cdr3_aa: CASSVRGGNTEAFF

v_call: TRBV18
clone_size: -
d_call: -
j_call: TRBJ2-1
cdr3_nt: TGTGCCAGCTCACCCATGGAGGTCATCTACAATGAGCAGTTCTTC
cdr3_aa: CASSPMEVIYNEQFF

v_call: TRBV7-2
clone_size: -
d_call: TRBD1
j_call: TRBJ2-3
cdr3_nt: TGTGCCAGCAGCTTAGGCGGACAGGCCGGAAATACGCAGTATTTT
cdr3_aa: CASSLGGQAGNTQYF

v_call: TRBV7-2
clone_size: once
d_call: -
j_call: TRBJ2-3
cdr3_nt: TGTGCCAGCAGCCTATACGAGGCGAGGGGGACGCAGTATTTT
cdr3_aa: CASSLYEARGTQYF

v_call: TRBV5-4
clone_size: -
d_call: -
j_call: TRBJ2-3
cdr3_nt: TGTGCCAGCAGGCAAGCTGTCCGGGGAAGCACAGATACGCAGTATTTT
cdr3_aa: CASRQAVRGSTDTQYF

v_call: TRBV11-3
clone_size: -
d_call: -
j_call: TRBJ2-1
cdr3_nt: TGTGCCAGCAGCTCCAGCGGGCTTCTCTACAATGAGCAGTTCTTC
cdr3_aa: CASSSSGLLYNEQFF

v_call: TRBV19
clone_size: -
d_call: -
j_call: TRBJ1-2
cdr3_nt: TGTGCCAGTACCCCCAGACTGACAGGAAAAAATAACTATGGCTACACCTTC
cdr3_aa: CASTPRLTGKNNYGYTF

v_call: TRBV7-9
clone_size: once
d_call: -
j_call: TRBJ1-2
cdr3_nt: TGTGCCAGCAGCGAACGACCGACAGGAAGCTATGGCTACACCTTC
cdr3_aa: CASSERPTGSYGYTF

v_call: TRBV16
clone_size: -
d_call: -
j_call: TRBJ1-3
cdr3_nt: TGTGCCAGCAGCCGGGCGGGAGGTGGAAACACCATATATTTT
cdr3_aa: CASSRAGGGNTIYF

v_call: TRBV15
clone_size: once
d_call: -
j_call: TRBJ2-7
cdr3_nt: TGTGCCACCAGCAGAGTGCAGGCCCCCTACCCTTCGTACTTC
cdr3_aa: CATSRVQAPYPSYF

v_call: TRBV5-8
clone_size: once
d_call: TRBD1
j_call: TRBJ2-3
cdr3_nt: TGTGCCAGCAGCCGCGGACAGGGAAGCACAGATACGCAGTATTTT
cdr3_aa: CASSRGQGSTDTQYF

v_call: TRBV7-2
clone_size: -
d_call: TRBD2
j_call: TRBJ2-1
cdr3_nt: TGTGCCAGCAGCTTAACCTACCCCGGGGGGGCCGGGGCCAATGAGCAGTTCTTC
cdr3_aa: CASSLTYPGGAGANEQFF

v_call: TRBV30
clone_size: -
d_call: -
j_call: TRBJ2-5
cdr3_nt: TGTGCCTGGAGTGAAAACAGTCAAGAGACCCAGTACTTC
cdr3_aa: CAWSENSQETQYF

v_call: TRBV2
clone_size: -
d_call: TRBD2
j_call: TRBJ2-5
cdr3_nt: TGTGCCAGCAGTAGCGGACTAGCTCTCTCGTCCCAAGAGACCCAGTACTTC
cdr3_aa: CASSSGLALSSQETQYF

v_call: TRBV5-6
clone_size: -
d_call: -
j_call: TRBJ1-2
cdr3_nt: TGTGCCAGCAGCTTGACCGGGGTTGGGTACACCTTC
cdr3_aa: CASSLTGVGYTF

v_call: TRBV28
clone_size: -
d_call: -
j_call: TRBJ1-2
cdr3_nt: TGTGCCAGCGCGGGGGGTCAAATGGTGTATGGCTACACCTTC
cdr3_aa: CASAGGQMVYGYTF

v_call: TRBV18
clone_size: -
d_call: -
j_call: TRBJ2-5
cdr3_nt: TGTGCCAGCTCACTAGCGGAGACCCAGTACTTC
cdr3_aa: CASSLAETQYF

v_call: TRBV30
clone_size: -
d_call: -
j_call: TRBJ2-5
cdr3_nt: TGTGCCTGGAGTCAGCAACACCTTCCCAGGGAGACCCAGTACTTC
cdr3_aa: CAWSQQHLPRETQYF

v_call: TRBV5-1
clone_size: -
d_call: TRBD2
j_call: TRBJ2-2
cdr3_nt: TGCGCCAGCAGCTTGGTTGGCCCAGCGGGGAGCTCCGGGGAGCTGTTTTTT
cdr3_aa: CASSLVGPAGSSGELFF

v_call: TRBV5-6
clone_size: -
d_call: -
j_call: TRBJ1-5
cdr3_nt: TGTGCCAGCAGCTTGCTTGGGGCGACTAGCAATCAGCCCCAGCATTTT
cdr3_aa: CASSLLGATSNQPQHF

v_call: TRBV7-9
clone_size: -
d_call: -
j_call: TRBJ2-2
cdr3_nt: TGTGCCAGCTGGGCAGTTAAAGATCGGGCGGAGGACACCGGGGAGCTGTTTTTT
cdr3_aa: CASWAVKDRAEDTGELFF

v_call: TRBV28
clone_size: -
d_call: TRBD1
j_call: TRBJ2-1
cdr3_nt: TGTGCCAGCAGTCCCGAGGGACAGTTTGCCTACAATGAGCAGTTCTTC
cdr3_aa: CASSPEGQFAYNEQFF

v_call: TRBV7-2
clone_size: -
d_call: -
j_call: TRBJ1-5
cdr3_nt: TGTGCCAGCAGCTTCACAACAGCTCAGCCCCAGCATTTT
cdr3_aa: CASSFTTAQPQHF

v_call: TRBV5-1
clone_size: -
d_call: -
j_call: TRBJ1-1
cdr3_nt: TGCGCCAGCAGCTTGGGGATCGGGGGCACTGAAGCTTTCTTT
cdr3_aa: CASSLGIGGTEAFF

v_call: TRBV19
clone_size: -
d_call: -
j_call: TRBJ1-4
cdr3_nt: TGTGCCAGTAGTATCAGGGTCTCACCAACTAATGAAAAACTGTTTTTT
cdr3_aa: CASSIRVSPTNEKLFF

v_call: TRBV30
clone_size: -
d_call: -
j_call: TRBJ2-3
cdr3_nt: TGTGCCTGGAGTGTGGGAAGGCCGGGACTCCTCACAGATACGCAGTATTTT
cdr3_aa: CAWSVGRPGLLTDTQYF

v_call: TRBV7-2
clone_size: -
d_call: TRBD2
j_call: TRBJ2-3
cdr3_nt: TGTGCCAGCAGCTTAGCTTCCACTAGCGGCACAGATACGCAGTATTTT
cdr3_aa: CASSLASTSGTDTQYF

v_call: TRBV30
clone_size: once
d_call: -
j_call: TRBJ1-2
cdr3_nt: TGTGCCTGGAGCGTAGGAGATGCCTATGGCTACACCTTC
cdr3_aa: CAWSVGDAYGYTF

v_call: TRBV15
clone_size: -
d_call: -
j_call: TRBJ2-5
cdr3_nt: TGTGCCACCAGCAGAGATAAGGGCGGGACAGTGCTAAACCCCCAAGAGACCCAGTACTTC
cdr3_aa: CATSRDKGGTVLNPQETQYF

v_call: TRBV15
clone_size: -
d_call: TRBD2
j_call: TRBJ2-5
cdr3_nt: TGTGCCACCTCCGTTGGTAGCGGGACCGAGACCCAGTACTTC
cdr3_aa: CATSVGSGTETQYF

v_call: TRBV18
clone_size: few
d_call: TRBD1
j_call: TRBJ1-3
cdr3_nt: TGTGCCAGCTCTCATACAGGGGATTCTGGAAACACCATATATTTT
cdr3_aa: CASSHTGDSGNTIYF

v_call: TRBV27
clone_size: -
d_call: -
j_call: TRBJ2-7
cdr3_nt: TGTGCCAGCAGTCTGGGTGGGAGCTCCTACGAGCAGTACTTC
cdr3_aa: CASSLGGSSYEQYF